Below, 27 T cell receptor beta chains from the same sample are listed, as sequenced in a study of T cells in Graves' hyperthyroidism and ophthalmopathy. Authors of the study amplified TCR beta CDR3 regions from RNA transcripts. Using the HTBI primer set, a first-round RT-PCR was run on the TCR CDR3. TCRdb independently ran MiXCR on the multiplex PCR reads; one entry per CDR3 protein. The table lists about 590,000 distinct CDR3 sequences, 15% to 18% of them singletons. Source material: blood. All receptors come from a woman in her twenties or thirties with Graves' hyperthyroidism.

This clonotype was seen at least ten times. The V gene is TRBV30, the J gene TRBJ2-7; D is undetermined. CDR1 and CDR2 (germline): GTSNPN, SVGIG (reference sequence). This CDR3 is built from 11 residues. Trimming took 5 bases from V and 9 from J, leaving 14 bases between them. The CDR3 coding sequence is TGTGCCTGGTCACCTTCGACGGTGCAGTACTTC. Its translation is CAWSPSTVQYF.

The rearrangement links TRBV10-3 to TRBJ2-1; D is possibly TRBD1 or TRBD2 (6 bases each). V lost 3 bases and J lost 9, with 18 bases in between. CDR1 and CDR2 (germline): ENHRY, SYGVKD. This CDR3 region has 15 residues. The CDR3 here is CAISEGGRSVAEQFF. CDR3 DNA sequence: TGTGCCATCAGTGAAGGGGGGAGGAGCGTAGCTGAGCAGTTCTTC.

The sample holds a few counts of this clonotype. This chain links TRBV20-1 with TRBJ1-3; unclear D gene. The V gene's germline CDR1 is DFQATT and CDR2 SNEGSKA (reference sequence). The length of the CDR3 is 13 residues. V lost 2 bases and J lost 0, with 5 bases in between. DNA for the CDR3: TGCAGTGCTAGAATCCCCTCTGGAAACACCATATATTTT. It translates to CSARIPSGNTIYF.

This clonotype was recorded many times. This chain connects TRBV7-2 to TRBJ2-3; D is unresolved. The V end was cut by 2 bases, the J end by 0 bases, with 9 bases between. Germline lookup yields CDR1 SGHTA and CDR2 FQGNSA. The CDR3 sequence is 15 residues long. The CDR3 sequence: CASSLKVFSTDTQYF. DNA of the CDR3: TGTGCCAGCAGCTTAAAAGTATTTAGCACAGATACGCAGTATTTT.

The rearrangement uses TRBV20-1 and TRBJ2-2; TRBD2 matches 15 bases. V trimming: 5 bases; J trimming: 4 bases; junction bases outside the gene matches: 5. The CDR3 contains 16 residues. Germline V gene data show CDR1 as DFQATT and CDR2 as SNEGSKA (reference sequence). The DNA for the CDR3 is TGCAGTGCTTGGACTAGCGGGAGGGCCGGCACCGGGGAGCTGTTTTTT. It is translated as CSAWTSGRAGTGELFF.

The chain joins TRBV9 to TRBJ2-3; a possible D gene is TRBD1 (5 bases). CDR3 length equals 16 residues. V lost 0 bases and J lost 0, with 11 bases in between. Germline loops: CDR1 SGDLS, CDR2 YYNGEE. CDR3 residues: CASSVVEAGSTDTQYF. The CDR3 DNA reads as TGTGCCAGCAGCGTAGTTGAGGCAGGGAGCACAGATACGCAGTATTTT.

This clonotype was picked up a small number of times. The genes are TRBV20-1 and TRBJ2-3, with 7 bases fitting TRBD1. Germline assignment: CDR1 DFQATT and CDR2 SNEGSKA (reference sequence). This CDR3 is 15 amino acids long. Trimming at V came to 5 bases and at J to 1 base, leaving 9 bases not matched to a gene. The CDR3 nucleotides are TGCAGTGCTCGTGCCGGGACAGTAGGCACAGATACGCAGTATTTT. Its protein product is CSARAGTVGTDTQYF.

This clonotype was detected once. The chain recombines TRBV20-1 with TRBJ2-7, with 12 bases aligning to TRBD2. This CDR3 has 19 residues. Germline V gene data show CDR1 as DFQATT and CDR2 as SNEGSKA (reference sequence). V dropped 2 bases and J dropped 3; count of bases not matched to a gene: 17. This chain's CDR3 is CSARSVQGPGLAGDYEQYF. Written as DNA, the CDR3 is TGCAGTGCTAGATCTGTCCAAGGACCGGGACTAGCGGGTGACTACGAGCAGTACTTC.

This clonotype was counted many times. The genes are TRBV6-1 and TRBJ2-1; 15 bases match TRBD2. The CDR3 totals 16 residues. V lost 2 bases and J lost 9; bases outside the gene matches: 5. Germline V gene sequence: CDR1 MNHNS, CDR2 SASEGT. CDR3 sequence: CASSELTGLAGGEQFF. The CDR3, as DNA: TGTGCCAGCAGTGAACTGACGGGACTAGCGGGAGGTGAGCAGTTCTTC.

The table lists this clonotype with many counts. The genes are TRBV5-1 and TRBJ2-1, with a tentative D call TRBD1 (6 bases). CDR3 size: 15 residues. Deletions cut 2 bases from V and 7 bases from J, with 16 bases between. Germline V lookup: CDR1 SGHRS, CDR2 YFSETQ. This CDR3 reads CASSLGLKGQNEQFF. CDR3 nucleotides: TGCGCCAGCAGCTTAGGGTTAAAGGGACAAAATGAGCAGTTCTTC.

Many counts were recorded for this clonotype. This chain uses TRBV12-5 with TRBJ2-7; D remains unclear. Germline V lookup: CDR1 LGHNT, CDR2 FRNRAP. Deletions cut 6 bases from V and 5 bases from J, with 11 bases between. This CDR3 has 12 amino acids. The CDR3 sequence: CASGRTVDEQYF. CDR3 nucleotide sequence: TGTGCTAGTGGCCGGACCGTGGACGAGCAGTACTTC.

This clonotype was counted only a few times. The chain has TRBV27 and TRBJ2-2; 7 bases line up with TRBD2. V trimming: 5 bases; J trimming: 4 bases; junction bases outside the gene matches: 7. CDR3 length equals 15 residues. Per the germline V gene, CDR1 is MNHEY and CDR2 is SMNVEV (reference sequence). Here the CDR3 reads CASSLGLVPTGELFF. The CDR3 DNA sequence: TGTGCCAGCAGTCTTGGACTAGTCCCCACCGGGGAGCTGTTTTTT.

This clonotype showed up many times. The chain couples TRBV7-9 to TRBJ2-7; 14 nucleotides match TRBD2. V was clipped by 5 bases and J by 5 bases; unmatched bases: 8. Germline V gene lookup returns CDR1 SEHNR and CDR2 FQNEAQ (reference sequence). CDR3 length equals 16 residues. CDR3 residues: CASSRGTSGSDDEQYF. In nucleotides, the CDR3 is TGTGCCAGCAGCCGCGGGACTAGCGGGAGTGATGACGAGCAGTACTTC.

This clonotype was counted ten times or more. This sequence joins TRBV7-9 and TRBJ2-7; 9 nucleotides agree with TRBD1. Per the germline V gene, CDR1 is SEHNR and CDR2 is FQNEAQ (reference sequence). This CDR3 region has 15 residues. Trimming removed 5 bases from V and 0 bases from J; junction bases left unmatched: 5. CDR3 amino acids: CASSHRDRDSYEQYF. The CDR3 DNA reads TGTGCCAGCAGCCACCGGGACAGGGACTCCTACGAGCAGTACTTC.

The rearrangement uses TRBV27 and TRBJ1-2; D possibly corresponds to TRBD1 (6 bases). Trimming left V 6 bases short and J 0 bases short, with 23 bases between. This CDR3 is 18 amino acids long. The germline V gene has CDR1 MNHEY and CDR2 SMNVEV (reference sequence). In DNA, the CDR3 is TGTGCCAGCAGCTTCCTACGTCATGGGGGCCCCACTAACTATGGCTACACCTTC. This codes for CASSFLRHGGPTNYGYTF.

The chain carries TRBV7-9 and TRBJ2-2, with D maybe TRBD2 (6 bases). The V gene's germline CDR1 is SEHNR and CDR2 FQNEAQ (reference sequence). The CDR3 loop spans 15 amino acids. Trimming took off 5 bases at V and 0 bases at J, with 10 bases between the two ends. The CDR3 nucleotides are TGTGCCAGCAGCACATTAGCGGCGAACACCGGGGAGCTGTTTTTT. Encoded protein: CASSTLAANTGELFF.

This clonotype has just a few counts. The V and J genes are TRBV3-1 and TRBJ1-4; D remains ambiguous. V lost 1 base and J 0 bases, leaving 6 bases between the germline ends. The CDR3 totals 15 residues. CDR1 and CDR2 (germline): LGHDT, YNNKEL (reference sequence). DNA of the CDR3: TGTGCCAGCAGCCAAGGGGGAGCAACTAATGAAAAACTGTTTTTT. It translates to CASSQGGATNEKLFF.

The sample holds many counts of this clonotype. CDR3: CASRGQREREDEQFF. The CDR3 bases are TGTGCCAGCAGGGGACAGCGGGAGCGAGAAGATGAGCAGTTCTTC. The chain couples TRBV2 to TRBJ2-1, with D possibly being TRBD2 (8 bases). V lost 6 bases, J lost 8 bases, and 20 bases lay in between. Germline V gene data show CDR1 as SNHLY and CDR2 as FYNNEI. The CDR3 has 15 amino acids.

The rearrangement uses TRBV6-1 and TRBJ2-3; 12 bases line up with TRBD1. J was trimmed by 6 bases and V by 5 bases; bases with no gene match: 12. Germline values: CDR1 MNHNS, CDR2 SASEGT. The CDR3 sequence is 17 residues long. The CDR3 DNA is TGTGCCAGCAGTCAGCTACCCGGGACAGGGGGCATGGATACGCAGTATTTT. Its translation: CASSQLPGTGGMDTQYF.

This clonotype appeared many times. The genes are TRBV12-3 or TRBV12-4 and TRBJ1-1, with no clear D. The V end lost 3 bases, the J end lost 0 bases, and 5 bases lay between the germline ends. The CDR3 has 13 amino acids. The CDR3, as DNA: TGTGCCAGCAGTTTCGAGGTGAACACTGAAGCTTTCTTT. Protein product: CASSFEVNTEAFF.

This clonotype was observed many times. This chain connects TRBV7-2 to TRBJ2-3; TRBD2 matches at 8 bases. This CDR3 is 16 amino acids long. The germline V gene has CDR1 SGHTA and CDR2 FQGNSA. Germline trimming cut 4 bases from V and 1 base from J; bases unmatched to any gene: 7. The CDR3 DNA reads as TGTGCCAGCAGCTATTCTCCGGGGGGGCGCACAGATACGCAGTATTTT. Translation: CASSYSPGGRTDTQYF.

The V and J genes are TRBV6-6 and TRBJ2-4; TRBD1 aligns across 9 bases. The CDR3 contains 16 residues. The germline gives CDR1 MNHNY, CDR2 SVGAGI (reference sequence). Trimming cost V 2 bases and J 7 bases; bases outside gene matches: 9. As DNA, the CDR3 is TGTGCCAGCAGTTACCCCCGGGACAGGGAGGGGAACATTCAGTACTTC. This encodes CASSYPRDREGNIQYF.

The gene calls are TRBV7-9 and TRBJ2-3, with 7 positions matching TRBD2. This CDR3 is 15 amino acids long. Germline V lookup: CDR1 SEHNR, CDR2 FQNEAQ (reference sequence). V lost 5 bases and J lost 2; bases outside the gene matches: 7. CDR3 protein: CASSLPAGTTDTQYF. In nucleotides, the CDR3 is TGTGCCAGCAGCCTACCAGCGGGGACCACAGATACGCAGTATTTT.

Ten or more counts support this clonotype. The rearrangement uses TRBV28 and TRBJ2-5; 11 bases line up with TRBD2. The CDR3 totals 17 residues. Germline-derived CDR1 and CDR2 are MDHEN and SYDVKM. J gave up 4 bases and V 6 bases, and 13 bases lay outside the gene matches. As DNA, the CDR3 is TGTGCCAGCAGCCTGGGAATACTAGCGGGAGTCGGAGAGACCCAGTACTTC. It encodes CASSLGILAGVGETQYF.

This clonotype was seen ten or more times. CDR3 residues: CATSRVKGLAVNNEQFF. CDR3 coding DNA: TGTGCCACCAGCAGAGTTAAGGGACTAGCGGTTAACAATGAGCAGTTCTTC. The rearrangement links TRBV15 to TRBJ2-1; TRBD2 aligns across 11 bases. The germline gives CDR1 LNHNV, CDR2 YYDKDF (reference sequence). The CDR3 is 17 amino acids. Trimming took 1 base from V and 5 from J; bases not matched to a gene: 7.

The chain combines TRBV2 with TRBJ2-7; D not certain. Germline CDR1 reads SNHLY; CDR2 reads FYNNEI. This CDR3 has 11 amino acids. V lost 4 bases, J lost 6 bases, and 7 bases lay in between. In nucleotides, the CDR3 is TGTGCCAGCAGTGGCCAGAGCGAGCAGTACTTC. The encoded protein is CASSGQSEQYF.

As regards this clonotype: This sequence may be a read error, since a much larger clone differs from it by one base. The conserved phenylalanine or tryptophan is not found at the CDR3 terminus, so this likely reflects a read error. V is TRBV11-1 and J is TRBJ1-1; D is uncertain. Germline V lookup: CDR1 SGHAT, CDR2 FQDESV (reference sequence). Between the trimmed V and J ends, which lost 3 bases and 1 base, there was a span of 9 bases. This CDR3 is built from 14 residues. The CDR3 protein is CASSFSLANTEAFS. CDR3 DNA: TGTGCCAGCAGCTTCTCACTTGCGAACACTGAAGCTTTCTCT.